This T cell receptor (beta chain) derives from a study of neurological immune-mediated disorders. General study findings and limits: While HTLV-1-associated myelopathy showed the greatest TCR clonal expansion, multiple sclerosis showed the least, falling below healthy controls.

From 15-18 subjects, over 160 million TCR-beta sequences were obtained in each sequencing run. MiXCR, run by TCRdb on the 5' RACE reads, gives a single entry per CDR3 protein. Among about 60,000 distinct CDR3 sequences listed, over 3.5% were seen once. Germline assignment: CDR1 MNHEY and CDR2 SMNVEV (reference sequence). The CDR3 consists of 13 residues. V was clipped by 6 bases and J by 5 bases; unmatched bases: 5. In this sample, this clonotype turned up many times. As yet, its antigen is unknown. Sequenced input: PBMCs. This rearrangement joins TRBV27 to TRBJ1-1, with 8 bases identical to TRBD1. The sequence was collected from a woman aged 50 to 60 with multiple sclerosis. This CDR3 is CASSPRGRTEAFF. DNA for the CDR3: TGTGCCAGCAGCCCCAGGGGGCGGACTGAAGCTTTCTTT.